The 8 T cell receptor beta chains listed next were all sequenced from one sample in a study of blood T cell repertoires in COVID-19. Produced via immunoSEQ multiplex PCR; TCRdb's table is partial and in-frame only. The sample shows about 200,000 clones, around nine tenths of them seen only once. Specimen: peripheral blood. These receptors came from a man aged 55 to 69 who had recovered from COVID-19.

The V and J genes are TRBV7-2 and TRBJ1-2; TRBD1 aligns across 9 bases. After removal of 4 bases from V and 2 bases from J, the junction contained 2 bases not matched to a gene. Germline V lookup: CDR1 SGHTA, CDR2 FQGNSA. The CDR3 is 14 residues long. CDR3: CASSSGTGNYGYTF. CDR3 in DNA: TGTGCCAGCAGCTCGGGGACAGGGAACTATGGCTACACCTTC.

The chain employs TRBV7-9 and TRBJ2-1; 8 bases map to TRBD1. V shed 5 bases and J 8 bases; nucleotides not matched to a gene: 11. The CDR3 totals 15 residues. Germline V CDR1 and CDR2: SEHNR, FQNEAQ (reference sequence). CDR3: CASSDFEQGDDEQFF. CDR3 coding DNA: TGTGCCAGCAGCGACTTCGAACAGGGGGACGATGAGCAGTTCTTC.

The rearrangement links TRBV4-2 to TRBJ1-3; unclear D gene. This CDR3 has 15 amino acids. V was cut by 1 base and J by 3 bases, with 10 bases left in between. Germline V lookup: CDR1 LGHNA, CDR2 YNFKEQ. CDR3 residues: CASSQGHGSGNTIYF. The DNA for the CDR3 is TGTGCCAGCAGCCAAGGCCACGGTAGTGGAAACACCATATATTTT.

CDR3 DNA sequence: TGTGCCACCAGTGATGGGGCGCCCAATGAGCAGTTCTTC. As protein: CATSDGAPNEQFF. V usage is TRBV24-1 and J usage is TRBJ2-1, with D possibly TRBD1 on 5 matching bases. Trimming stripped 3 bases from V and 6 bases from J, with 8 bases between. CDR1 is KGHDR and CDR2 is SFDVKD in the germline V gene. The CDR3 contains 13 residues.

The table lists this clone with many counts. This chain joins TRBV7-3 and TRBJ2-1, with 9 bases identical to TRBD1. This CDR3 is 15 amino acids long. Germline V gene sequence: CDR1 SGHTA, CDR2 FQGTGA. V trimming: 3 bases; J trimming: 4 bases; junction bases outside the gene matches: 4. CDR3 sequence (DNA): TGTGCCAGCAGCTTGGCCGGACAGGGGTACAATGAGCAGTTCTTC. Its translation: CASSLAGQGYNEQFF.

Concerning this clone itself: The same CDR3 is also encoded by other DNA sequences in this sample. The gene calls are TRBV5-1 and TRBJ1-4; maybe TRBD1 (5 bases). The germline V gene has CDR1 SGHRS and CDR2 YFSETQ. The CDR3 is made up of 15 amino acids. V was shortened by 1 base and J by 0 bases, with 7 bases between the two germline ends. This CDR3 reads CASSLTGTTNEKLFF. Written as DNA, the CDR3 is TGCGCCAGCAGCTTGACAGGAACAACTAATGAAAAACTGTTTTTT. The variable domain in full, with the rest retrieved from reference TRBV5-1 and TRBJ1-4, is KAGVTQTPRYLIKTRGQQVTLSCSPISGHRSVSWYQQTPGQGLQFLFEYFSETQRNKGNFPGRFSGRQFSNSRSEMNVSTLELGDSALYLCASSLTGTTNEKLFFGSGTQLSVL.

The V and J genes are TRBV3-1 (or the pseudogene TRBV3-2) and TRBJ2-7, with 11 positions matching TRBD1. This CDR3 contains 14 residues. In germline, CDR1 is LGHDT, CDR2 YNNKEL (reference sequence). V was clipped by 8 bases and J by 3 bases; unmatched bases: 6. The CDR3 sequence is CASRGGTGGYEQYF. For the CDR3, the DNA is TGTGCCAGCCGAGGGGGGACAGGGGGCTACGAGCAGTACTTC.

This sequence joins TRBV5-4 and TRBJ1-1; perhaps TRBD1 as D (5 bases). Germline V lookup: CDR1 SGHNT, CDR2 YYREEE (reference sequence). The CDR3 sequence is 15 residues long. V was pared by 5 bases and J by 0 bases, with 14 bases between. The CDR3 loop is CASRPQTDLNTEAFF. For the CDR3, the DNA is TGTGCCAGCAGACCCCAGACAGACCTGAACACTGAAGCTTTCTTT.